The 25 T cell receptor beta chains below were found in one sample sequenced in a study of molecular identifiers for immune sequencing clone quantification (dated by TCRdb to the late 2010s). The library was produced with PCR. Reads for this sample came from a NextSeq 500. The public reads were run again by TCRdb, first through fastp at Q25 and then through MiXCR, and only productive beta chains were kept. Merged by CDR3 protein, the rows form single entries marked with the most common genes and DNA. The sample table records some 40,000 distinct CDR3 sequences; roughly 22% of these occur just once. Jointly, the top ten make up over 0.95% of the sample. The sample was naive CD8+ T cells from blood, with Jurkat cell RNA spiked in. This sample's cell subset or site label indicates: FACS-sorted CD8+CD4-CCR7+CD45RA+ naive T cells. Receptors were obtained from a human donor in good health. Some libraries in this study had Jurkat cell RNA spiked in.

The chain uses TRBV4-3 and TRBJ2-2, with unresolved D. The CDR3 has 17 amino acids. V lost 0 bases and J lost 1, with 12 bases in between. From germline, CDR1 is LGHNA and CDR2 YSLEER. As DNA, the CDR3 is TGCGCCAGCAGCCAAGATGTGCGACACTTGAACACCGGGGAGCTGTTTTTT. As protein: CASSQDVRHLNTGELFF.

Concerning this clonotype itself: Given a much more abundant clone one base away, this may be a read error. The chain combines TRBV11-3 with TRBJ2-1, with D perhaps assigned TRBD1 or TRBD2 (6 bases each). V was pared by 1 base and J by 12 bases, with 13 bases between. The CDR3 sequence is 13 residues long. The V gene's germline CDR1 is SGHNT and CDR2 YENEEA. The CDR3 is CASSLGNGGGQFF. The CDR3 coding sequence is TGTGCCAGCAGCTTAGGAAACGGAGGGGGGCAGTTCTTC.

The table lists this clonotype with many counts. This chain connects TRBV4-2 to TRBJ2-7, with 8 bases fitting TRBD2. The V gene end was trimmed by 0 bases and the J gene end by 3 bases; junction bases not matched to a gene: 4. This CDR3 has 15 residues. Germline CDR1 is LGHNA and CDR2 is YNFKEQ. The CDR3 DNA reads TGTGCCAGCAGCCAAGAACTCGCGGGAGGCTACGAGCAGTACTTC. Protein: CASSQELAGGYEQYF.

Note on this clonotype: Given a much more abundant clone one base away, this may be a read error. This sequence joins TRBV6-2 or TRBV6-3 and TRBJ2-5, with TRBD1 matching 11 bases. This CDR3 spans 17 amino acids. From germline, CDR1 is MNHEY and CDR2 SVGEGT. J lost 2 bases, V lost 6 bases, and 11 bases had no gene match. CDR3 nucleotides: TGTGCCAGCAGCCGCCTCTCCGGGACAGGGGGACAAGAGACCCAGTACTTC. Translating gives CASSRLSGTGGQETQYF.

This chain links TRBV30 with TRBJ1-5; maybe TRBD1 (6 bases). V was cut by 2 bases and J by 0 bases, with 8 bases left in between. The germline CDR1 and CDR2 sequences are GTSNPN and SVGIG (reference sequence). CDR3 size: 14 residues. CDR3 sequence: CAWSTGYSNQPQHF. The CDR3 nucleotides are TGTGCCTGGAGTACAGGGTATAGCAATCAGCCCCAGCATTTT. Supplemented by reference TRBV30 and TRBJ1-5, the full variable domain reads SQTIHQWPATLVQPVGSPLSLECTVEGTSNPNLYWYRQAAGRGLQLLFYSVGIGQISSEVPQNLSASRPQDRQFILSSKKLLLSDSGFYLCAWSTGYSNQPQHFGDGTRLSIL.

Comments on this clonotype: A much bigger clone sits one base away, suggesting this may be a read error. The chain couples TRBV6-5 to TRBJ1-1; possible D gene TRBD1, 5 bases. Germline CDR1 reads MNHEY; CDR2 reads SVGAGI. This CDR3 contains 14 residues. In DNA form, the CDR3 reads TGTGCCGGCAGTTACTTCCCGGGGGACACTGAAGCTTTCTTT. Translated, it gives CAGSYFPGDTEAFF.

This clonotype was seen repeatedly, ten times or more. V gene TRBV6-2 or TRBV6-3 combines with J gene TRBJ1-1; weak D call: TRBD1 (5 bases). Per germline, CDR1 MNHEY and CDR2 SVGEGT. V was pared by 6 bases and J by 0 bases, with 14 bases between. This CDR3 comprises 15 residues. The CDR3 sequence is CASSWGPGMNTEAFF. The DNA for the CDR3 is TGTGCCAGCAGCTGGGGCCCGGGAATGAACACTGAAGCTTTCTTT.

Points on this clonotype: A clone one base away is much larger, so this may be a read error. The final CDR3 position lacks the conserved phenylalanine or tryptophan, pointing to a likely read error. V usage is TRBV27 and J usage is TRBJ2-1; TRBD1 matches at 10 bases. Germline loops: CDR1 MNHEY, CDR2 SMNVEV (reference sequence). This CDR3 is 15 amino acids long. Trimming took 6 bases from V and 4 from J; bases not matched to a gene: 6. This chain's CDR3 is CASRNDRGHYNEQFS. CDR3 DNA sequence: TGTGCCAGCAGAAACGACAGGGGGCATTACAATGAGCAGTTCTCC.

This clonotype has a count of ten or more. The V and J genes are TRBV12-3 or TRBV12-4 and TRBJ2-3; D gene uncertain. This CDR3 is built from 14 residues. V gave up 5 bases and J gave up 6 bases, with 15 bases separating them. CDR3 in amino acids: CASSPIGILDTQYF. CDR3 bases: TGTGCCAGCAGTCCCATCGGTATCTTGGATACGCAGTATTTT.

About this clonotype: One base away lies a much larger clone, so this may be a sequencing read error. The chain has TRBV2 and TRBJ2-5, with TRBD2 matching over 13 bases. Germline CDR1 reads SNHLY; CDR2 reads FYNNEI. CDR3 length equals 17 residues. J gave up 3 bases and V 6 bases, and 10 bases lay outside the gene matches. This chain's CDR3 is CASSDPIGTSGEETQYF. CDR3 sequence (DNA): TGTGCCAGCAGCGATCCAATAGGGACTAGCGGGGAAGAGACCCAGTACTTC.

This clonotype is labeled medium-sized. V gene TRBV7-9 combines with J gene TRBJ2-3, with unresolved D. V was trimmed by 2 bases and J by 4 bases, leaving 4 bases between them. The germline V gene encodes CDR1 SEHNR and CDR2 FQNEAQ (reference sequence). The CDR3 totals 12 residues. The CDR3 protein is CASSLLADTQYF. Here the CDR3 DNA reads TGTGCCAGCAGCTTATTGGCAGATACGCAGTATTTT.

This CDR3 reads CASNPETKPSSYEQYF. CDR3 DNA sequence: TGTGCCAGCAACCCGGAAACGAAACCCAGCTCCTACGAACAATACTTC. The chain uses TRBV4-2 and TRBJ2-7; the D is unclear. The CDR3 is 16 residues long. Germline V CDR1 and CDR2: LGHNA, YNFKEQ. V lost 7 bases to trimming and J lost 13 bases, with 32 bases between them.

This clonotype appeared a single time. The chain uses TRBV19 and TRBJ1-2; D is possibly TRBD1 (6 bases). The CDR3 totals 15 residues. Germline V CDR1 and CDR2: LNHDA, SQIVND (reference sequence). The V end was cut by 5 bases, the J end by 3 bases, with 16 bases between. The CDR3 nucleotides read TGTGCCAGTAGTCTGGGGGGCGCATTGTACTATGGCTACACCTTC. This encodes CASSLGGALYYGYTF.

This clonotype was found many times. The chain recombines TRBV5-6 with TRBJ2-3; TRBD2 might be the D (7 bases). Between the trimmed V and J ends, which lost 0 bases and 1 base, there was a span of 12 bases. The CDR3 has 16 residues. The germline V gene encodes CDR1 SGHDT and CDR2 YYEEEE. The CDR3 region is CASSLDMGGRTDTQYF. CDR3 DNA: TGTGCCAGCAGCTTGGATATGGGGGGGCGCACAGATACGCAGTATTTT. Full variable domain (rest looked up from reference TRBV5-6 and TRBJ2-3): DAGVTQSPTHLIKTRGQQVTLRCSPKSGHDTVSWYQQALGQGPQFIFQYYEEEERQRGNFPDRFSGHQFPNYSSELNVNALLLGDSALYLCASSLDMGGRTDTQYFGPGTRLTVL.

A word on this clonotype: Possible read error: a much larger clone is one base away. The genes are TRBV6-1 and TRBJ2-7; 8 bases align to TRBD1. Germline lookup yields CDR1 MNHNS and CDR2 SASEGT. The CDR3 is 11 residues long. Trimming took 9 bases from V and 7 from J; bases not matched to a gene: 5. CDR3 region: CASWTGNEQYF. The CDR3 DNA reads TGTGCCAGTTGGACAGGGAATGAGCAGTACTTC.

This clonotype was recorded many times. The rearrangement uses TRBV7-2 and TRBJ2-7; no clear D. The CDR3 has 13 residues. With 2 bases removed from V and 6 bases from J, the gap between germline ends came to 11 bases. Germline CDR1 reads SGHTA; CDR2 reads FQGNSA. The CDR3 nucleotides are TGTGCCAGCAGCTTATTTCTTGGTCTCGAGCAGTACTTC. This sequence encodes CASSLFLGLEQYF.

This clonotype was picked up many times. CDR3 in DNA: TGTGCCAGCAGAGCGGGACCTACAGATACGCAGTATTTT. It yields the protein CASRAGPTDTQYF. The J gene is TRBJ2-3, the V gene TRBV6-5; TRBD2 matches at 7 bases. The J segment lost 3 bases and the V segment lost 6 bases, leaving 3 bases of the junction unmatched. Germline V CDR1 and CDR2: MNHEY, SVGAGI. CDR3 length: 13 residues.

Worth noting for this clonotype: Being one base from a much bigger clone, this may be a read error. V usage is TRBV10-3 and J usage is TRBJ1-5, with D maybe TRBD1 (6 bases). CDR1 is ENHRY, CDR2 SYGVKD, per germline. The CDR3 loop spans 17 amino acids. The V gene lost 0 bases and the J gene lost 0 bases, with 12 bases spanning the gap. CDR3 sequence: CAISESKGGHSNQPQHF. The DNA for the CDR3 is TGTGCCATCAGTGAGTCGAAGGGGGGTCATAGCAATCAGCCCCAGCATTTT.

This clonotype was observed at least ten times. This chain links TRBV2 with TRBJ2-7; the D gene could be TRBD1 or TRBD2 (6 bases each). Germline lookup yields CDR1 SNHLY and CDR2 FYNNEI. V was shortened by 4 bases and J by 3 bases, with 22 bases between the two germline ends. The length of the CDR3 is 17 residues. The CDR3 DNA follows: TGTGCCAGCAGTGCACGACTAGACAGGAGGGCCGACTACGAGCAGTACTTC. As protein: CASSARLDRRADYEQYF.

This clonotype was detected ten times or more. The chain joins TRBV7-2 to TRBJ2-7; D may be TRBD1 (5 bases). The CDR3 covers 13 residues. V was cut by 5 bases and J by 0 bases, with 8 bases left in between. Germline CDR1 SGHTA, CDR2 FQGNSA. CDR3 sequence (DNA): TGTGCCAGCAGCCAGGGTAGCTCCTACGAGCAGTACTTC. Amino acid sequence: CASSQGSSYEQYF.

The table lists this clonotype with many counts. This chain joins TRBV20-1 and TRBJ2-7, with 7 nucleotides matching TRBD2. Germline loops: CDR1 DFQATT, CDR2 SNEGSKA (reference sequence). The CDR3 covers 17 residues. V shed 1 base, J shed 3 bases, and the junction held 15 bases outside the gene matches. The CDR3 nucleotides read TGCAGTGCTAGAGGTCCTAGCGGCTATTCCCTAGTCTACGAGCAGTACTTC. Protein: CSARGPSGYSLVYEQYF.

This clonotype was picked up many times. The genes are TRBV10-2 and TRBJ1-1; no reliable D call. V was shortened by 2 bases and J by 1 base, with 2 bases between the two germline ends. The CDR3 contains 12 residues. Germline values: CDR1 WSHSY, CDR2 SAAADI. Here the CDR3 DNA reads TGCGCCAGCAGTGAGAGGAACACTGAAGCTTTCTTT. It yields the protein CASSERNTEAFF.

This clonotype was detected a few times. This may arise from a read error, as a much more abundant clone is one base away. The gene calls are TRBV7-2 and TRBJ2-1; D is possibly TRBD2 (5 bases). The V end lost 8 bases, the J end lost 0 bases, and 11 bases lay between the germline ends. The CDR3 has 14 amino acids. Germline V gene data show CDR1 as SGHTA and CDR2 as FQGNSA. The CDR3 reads CASGPLGSYNEQFF. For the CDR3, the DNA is TGTGCCAGCGGCCCACTAGGCTCCTACAATGAGCAGTTCTTC.

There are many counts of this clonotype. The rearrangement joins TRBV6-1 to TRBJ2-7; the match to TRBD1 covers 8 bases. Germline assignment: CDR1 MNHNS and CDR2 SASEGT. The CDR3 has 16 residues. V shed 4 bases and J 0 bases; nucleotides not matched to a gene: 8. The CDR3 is CASSVLRTGSSYEQYF. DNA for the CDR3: TGTGCCAGCAGTGTATTGAGGACAGGGAGCTCCTACGAGCAGTACTTC.

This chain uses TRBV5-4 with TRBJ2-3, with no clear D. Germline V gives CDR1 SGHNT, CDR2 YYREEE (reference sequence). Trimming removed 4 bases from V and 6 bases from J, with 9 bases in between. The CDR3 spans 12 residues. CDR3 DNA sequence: TGTGCCAGCAGCCGATTCACGGATACGCAGTATTTT. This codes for CASSRFTDTQYF.